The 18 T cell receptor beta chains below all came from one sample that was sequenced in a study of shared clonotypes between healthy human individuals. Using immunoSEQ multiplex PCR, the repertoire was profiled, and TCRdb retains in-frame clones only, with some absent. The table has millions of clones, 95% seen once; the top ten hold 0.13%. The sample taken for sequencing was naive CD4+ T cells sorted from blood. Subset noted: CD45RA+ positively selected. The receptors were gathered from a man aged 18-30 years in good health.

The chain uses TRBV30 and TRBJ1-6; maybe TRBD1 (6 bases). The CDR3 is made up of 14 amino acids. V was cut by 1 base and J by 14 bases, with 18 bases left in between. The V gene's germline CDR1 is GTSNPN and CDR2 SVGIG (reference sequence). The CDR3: CAWSADSGGRTLHF. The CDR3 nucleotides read TGTGCCTGGAGTGCGGACAGCGGGGGTCGGACCCTCCACTTT.

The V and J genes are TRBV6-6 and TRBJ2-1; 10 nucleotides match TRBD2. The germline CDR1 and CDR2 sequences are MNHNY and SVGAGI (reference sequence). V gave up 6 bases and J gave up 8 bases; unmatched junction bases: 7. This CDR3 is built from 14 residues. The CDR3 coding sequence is TGTGCCAGCAGAAAAGAGCTAGCGGGAGATGAGCAGTTCTTC. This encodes CASRKELAGDEQFF.

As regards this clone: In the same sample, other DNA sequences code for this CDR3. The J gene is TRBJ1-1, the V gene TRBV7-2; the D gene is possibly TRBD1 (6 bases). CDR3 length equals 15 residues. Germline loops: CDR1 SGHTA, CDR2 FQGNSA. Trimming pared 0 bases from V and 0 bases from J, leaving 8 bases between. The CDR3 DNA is TGTGCCAGCAGCTTAGCCCAGGGGATGAACACTGAAGCTTTCTTT. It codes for CASSLAQGMNTEAFF.

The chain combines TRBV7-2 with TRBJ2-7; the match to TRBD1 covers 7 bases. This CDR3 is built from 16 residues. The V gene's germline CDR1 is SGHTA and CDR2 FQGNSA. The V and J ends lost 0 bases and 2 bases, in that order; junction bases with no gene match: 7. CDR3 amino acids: CASSLARLDRPYEQYF. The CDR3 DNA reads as TGTGCCAGCAGCTTAGCCCGTCTGGACAGGCCCTACGAGCAGTACTTC.

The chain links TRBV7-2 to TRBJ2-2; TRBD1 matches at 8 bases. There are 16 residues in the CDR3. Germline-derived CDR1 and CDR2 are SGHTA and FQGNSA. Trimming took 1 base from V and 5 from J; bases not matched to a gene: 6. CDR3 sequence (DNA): TGTGCCAGCAGCTTAGGGGCAGGGGGCCGGACCGGGGAGCTGTTTTTT. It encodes CASSLGAGGRTGELFF.

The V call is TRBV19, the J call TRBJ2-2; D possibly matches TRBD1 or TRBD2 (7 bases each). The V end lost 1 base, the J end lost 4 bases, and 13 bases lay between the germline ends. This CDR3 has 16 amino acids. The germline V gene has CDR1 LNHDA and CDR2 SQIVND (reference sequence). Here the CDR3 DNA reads TGTGCCAGTAGTATAGTGACAGGGAGGGGCACCGGGGAGCTGTTTTTT. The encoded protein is CASSIVTGRGTGELFF.

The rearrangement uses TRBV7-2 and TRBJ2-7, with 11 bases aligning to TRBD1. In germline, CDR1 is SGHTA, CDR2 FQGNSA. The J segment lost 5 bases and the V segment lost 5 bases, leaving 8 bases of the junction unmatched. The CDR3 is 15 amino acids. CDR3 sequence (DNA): TGTGCCAGCAGCCTCGGACAGGGGGCGACGGACGAGCAGTACTTC. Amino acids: CASSLGQGATDEQYF.

The CDR3 DNA follows: TGTGCCAGCAGCTTAGATTTTGACGAGCAGTACTTC. This codes for CASSLDFDEQYF. The chain carries TRBV11-2 and TRBJ2-7; no clear D. CDR3 length equals 12 residues. Germline assignment: CDR1 SGHAT and CDR2 FQNNGV. Trimming pared 0 bases from V and 5 bases from J, leaving 5 bases between.

CDR3 nucleotide sequence: TGTGCCAGCTCACCAATTTTGACAGTTGGCTACACCTTC. Translated: CASSPILTVGYTF. The genes are TRBV18 and TRBJ1-2; D perhaps matches TRBD1 (5 bases). Germline-derived CDR1 and CDR2 are KGHSH and LQKENI. V dropped 2 bases and J dropped 7 bases, with 11 bases sitting between them. CDR3 length equals 13 residues. Variable domain in full (rest from reference TRBV18 and TRBJ1-2): NAGVMQNPRHLVRRRGQEARLRCSPMKGHSHVYWYRQLPEEGLKFMVYLQKENIIDESGMPKERFSAEFPKEGPSILRIQQVVRGDSAAYFCASSPILTVGYTFGSGTRLTVV.

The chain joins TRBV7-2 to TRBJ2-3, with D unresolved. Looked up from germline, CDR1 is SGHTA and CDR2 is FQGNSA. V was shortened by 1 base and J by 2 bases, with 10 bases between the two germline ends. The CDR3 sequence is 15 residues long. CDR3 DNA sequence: TGTGCCAGCAGCTTAGAGTATAGCCCCACAGATACGCAGTATTTT. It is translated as CASSLEYSPTDTQYF.

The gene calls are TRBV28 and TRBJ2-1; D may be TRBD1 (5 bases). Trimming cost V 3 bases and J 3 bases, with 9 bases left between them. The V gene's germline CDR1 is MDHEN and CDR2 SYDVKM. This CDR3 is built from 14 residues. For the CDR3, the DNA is TGTGCCAGCAGTTTGAGACAGTACTACAATGAGCAGTTCTTC. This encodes CASSLRQYYNEQFF. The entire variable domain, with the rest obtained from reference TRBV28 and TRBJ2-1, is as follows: DVKVTQSSRYLVKRTGEKVFLECVQDMDHENMFWYRQDPGLGLRLIYFSYDVKMKEKGDIPEGYSVSREKKERFSLILESASTNQTSMYLCASSLRQYYNEQFFGPGTRLTVL.

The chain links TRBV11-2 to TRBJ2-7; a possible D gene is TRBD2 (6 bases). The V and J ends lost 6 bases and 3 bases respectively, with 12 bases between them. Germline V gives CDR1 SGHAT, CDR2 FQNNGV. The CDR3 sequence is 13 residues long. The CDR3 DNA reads TGTGCCAGCAGGGGGACTGCCAACTACGAGCAGTACTTC. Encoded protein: CASRGTANYEQYF. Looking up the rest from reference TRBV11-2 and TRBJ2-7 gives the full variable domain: EAGVAQSPRYKIIEKRQSVAFWCNPISGHATLYWYQQILGQGPKLLIQFQNNGVVDDSQLPKDRFSAERLKGVDSTLKIQPAKLEDSAVYLCASRGTANYEQYFGPGTRLTVT.

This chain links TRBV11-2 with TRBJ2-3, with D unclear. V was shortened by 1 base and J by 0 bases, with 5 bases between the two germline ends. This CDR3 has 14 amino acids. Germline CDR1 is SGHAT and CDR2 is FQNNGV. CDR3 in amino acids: CASSLGSSTDTQYF. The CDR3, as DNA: TGTGCCAGCAGCTTAGGATCAAGCACAGATACGCAGTATTTT.

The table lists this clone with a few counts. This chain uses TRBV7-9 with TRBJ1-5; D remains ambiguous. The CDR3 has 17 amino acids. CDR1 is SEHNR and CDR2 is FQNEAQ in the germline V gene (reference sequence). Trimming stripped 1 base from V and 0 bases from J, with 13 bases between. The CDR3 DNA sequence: TGTGCCAGCAGCTTAGTATCGGGCGGGGATAGCAATCAGCCCCAGCATTTT. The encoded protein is CASSLVSGGDSNQPQHF.

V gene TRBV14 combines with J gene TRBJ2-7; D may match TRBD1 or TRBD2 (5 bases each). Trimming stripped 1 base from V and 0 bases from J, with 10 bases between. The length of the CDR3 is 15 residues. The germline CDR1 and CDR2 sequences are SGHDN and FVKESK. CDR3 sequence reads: CASSQAGLSSYEQYF. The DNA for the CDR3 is TGTGCCAGCAGCCAAGCGGGGCTGTCCTCCTACGAGCAGTACTTC.

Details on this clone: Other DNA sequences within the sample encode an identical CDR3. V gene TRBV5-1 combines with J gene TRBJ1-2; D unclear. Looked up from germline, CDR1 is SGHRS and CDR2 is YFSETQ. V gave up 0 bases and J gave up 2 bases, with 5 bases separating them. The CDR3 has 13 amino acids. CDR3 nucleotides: TGCGCCAGCAGCTTGGCGGGCAACTATGGCTACACCTTC. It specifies CASSLAGNYGYTF.

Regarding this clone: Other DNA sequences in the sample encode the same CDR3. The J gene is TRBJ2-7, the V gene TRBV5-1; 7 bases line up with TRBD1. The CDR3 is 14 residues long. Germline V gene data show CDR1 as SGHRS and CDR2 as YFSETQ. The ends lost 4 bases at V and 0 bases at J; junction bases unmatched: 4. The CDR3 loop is CASSPTGNSYEQYF. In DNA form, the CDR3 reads TGCGCCAGCAGCCCGACAGGGAACTCCTACGAGCAGTACTTC.

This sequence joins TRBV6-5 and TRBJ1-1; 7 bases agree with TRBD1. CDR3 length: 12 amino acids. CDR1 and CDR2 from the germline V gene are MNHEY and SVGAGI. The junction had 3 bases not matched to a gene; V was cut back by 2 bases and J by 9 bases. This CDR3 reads CASSYRDSKAFF. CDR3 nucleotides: TGTGCCAGCAGTTACCGGGACAGTAAAGCTTTCTTT.